This T cell receptor beta chain derives from a study of identical twins (dated by TCRdb to the mid-2010s). With respect to the entire study: To test whether fetal clonotypes persist, the study used deep sequencing on TCR alpha and beta repertoires from monozygotic twins, unrelated adults of various ages, and cord blood. Replicate twin experiments were performed at different times using different library preparation protocols to rule out contamination. Summary of the overall study and its limitations: A weaker excess of twin sharing was found in beta out-of-frame sequences because the signal-to-noise ratio was lowered by fewer shared sequences. Abundant cord blood beta clonotypes carried fewer insertions; young adult naive repertoires showed a weaker similar trend, while memory repertoires showed none. In monozygotic twins, out-of-frame TCR alpha sharing was systematically underestimated by recombination models, although the models agreed with sharing between unrelated individuals. Conclusions relied on cross-sectional statistical analysis, since the same donors could not be followed over many years. Compared with coincidental sharing between unrelated individuals, out-of-frame TCR alpha sequences shared between twins had an excess of sequences with low generation probability. Invariant T cells such as MAIT and iNKT could partly confound zero-insertion analyses, though diverse VJ usage argued against this for most clonotypes.

All donors were healthy Caucasians. The twin cohort consisted of three pairs of female monozygotic twins, all aged roughly 18 to 30 years. Positive isolation kits from Invitrogen were used to isolate the CD4+ and CD8+ T cell populations. This clonotype was counted a few times. The specificity of this receptor is unknown. No qualities accompany the bases; no much larger clone lies one base away. The library relied on 5' RACE. Sequencing was performed on an Illumina HiSeq 2000. Template switching introduced a universal primer binding site; the final cDNA contained a unique molecular identifier, enabling accurate counting of TCR cDNA molecules. Specific primers in the conserved constant-segment region were used to synthesize first-strand cDNA for TCR alpha and beta chains. To control for contamination, each cDNA library was double barcoded with a SMART-Mk sample barcode plus Illumina barcodes. TruSeq adapter sequences, together with Illumina sample barcodes, were added in two successive PCR steps. The Illumina HiSeq platform was used with custom primers to sequence TCR alpha and beta cDNA libraries. Per the authors' processing: Unique molecular identifiers were extracted from raw reads with MiGEC, and CDR3 positions were determined with MiXCR. For each individual, recombination models were inferred using an EM algorithm with the repgenHMM and IGoR tools. The tcR package in R was used for shared clonotype analysis, with sharing normalized by the product of cloneset sizes. To study raw recombination free of thymic and clonal selection effects, out-of-frame nonproductive sequences were analyzed. TCRdb reanalyzed the raw reads on its own, using fastp at Q25 for trimming and MiXCR for clone calling, and kept in-frame beta chains. Under each unique CDR3 protein, matching rows form one entry showing the most common genes and DNA. The V and J calls, along with clone size, are taken from TCRdb and not from the paper's own processing. Present in this sample are about 340,000 distinct CDR3 sequences, 10% to 15% of which were seen just once. The top ten clonotypes cover just over 7% of the sample.

V is pared back by 4 bases and J by 8 bases, with 9 bases lying between the germline termini. The CDR3 numbers 12 residues from cysteine through phenylalanine. Only the CDR3 part of the read is kept: 36 bases, read in frame from the first base. CDR1 and CDR2 are drawn from the germline V gene (reference sequence): WNHNN, SYGVQD. The same data also contributed to another study, on yellow fever vaccine responses in identical twins. According to the second study: The authors reported that the T cell response to vaccination in identical twins appeared partly convergent and partly personalized. Focusing on identical twins, the study followed the T cell clones that responded to the vaccine, and did so with precision.

Sequencing was done on a sample of CD8+ T cells sorted from blood. The sequence derives from a woman between 18 and 29 years old in good health. Rearrangement joined TRBV10-1 to TRBJ2-1, with a tentative D gene TRBD1 over 5 matching bases. Here is the DNA: TGCGCCAGCAGTGGTCCAGGGCATGAGCAGTTCTTC. Translated, this is CASSGPGHEQFF.